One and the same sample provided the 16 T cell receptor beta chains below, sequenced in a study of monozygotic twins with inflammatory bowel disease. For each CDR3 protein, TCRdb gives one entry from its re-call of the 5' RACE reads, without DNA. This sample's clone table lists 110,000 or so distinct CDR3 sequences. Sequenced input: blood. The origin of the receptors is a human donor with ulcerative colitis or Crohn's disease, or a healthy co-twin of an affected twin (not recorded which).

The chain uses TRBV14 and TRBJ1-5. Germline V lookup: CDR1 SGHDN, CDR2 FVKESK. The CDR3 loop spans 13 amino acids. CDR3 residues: CASSRNSNQPQHF.

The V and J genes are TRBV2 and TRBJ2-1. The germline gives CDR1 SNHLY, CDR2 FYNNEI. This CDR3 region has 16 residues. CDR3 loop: CASSEALASPYNEQFF.

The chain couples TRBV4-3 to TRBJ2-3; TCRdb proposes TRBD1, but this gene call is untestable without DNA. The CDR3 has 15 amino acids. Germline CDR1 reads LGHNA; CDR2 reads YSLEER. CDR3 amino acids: CASSLVGALTDTQYF.

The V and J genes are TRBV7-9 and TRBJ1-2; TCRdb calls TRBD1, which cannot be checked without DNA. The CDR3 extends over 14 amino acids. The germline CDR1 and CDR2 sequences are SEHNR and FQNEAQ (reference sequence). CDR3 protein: CASSLRTGDYGYTF.

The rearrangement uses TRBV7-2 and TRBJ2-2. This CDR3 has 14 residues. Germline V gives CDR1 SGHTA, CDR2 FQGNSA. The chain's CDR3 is CASSLESDTGELFF. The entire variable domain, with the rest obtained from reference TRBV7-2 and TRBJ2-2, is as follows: GAGVSQSPSNKVTEKGKDVELRCDPISGHTALYWYRQSLGQGLEFLIYFQGNSAPDKSGLPSDRFSAERTGGSVSTLTIQRTQQEDSAVYLCASSLESDTGELFFGEGSRLTVL.

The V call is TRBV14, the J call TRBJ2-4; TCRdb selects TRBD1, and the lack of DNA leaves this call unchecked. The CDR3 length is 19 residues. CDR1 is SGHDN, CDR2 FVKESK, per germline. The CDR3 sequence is CASSQDRTGGNLAKNIQYF.

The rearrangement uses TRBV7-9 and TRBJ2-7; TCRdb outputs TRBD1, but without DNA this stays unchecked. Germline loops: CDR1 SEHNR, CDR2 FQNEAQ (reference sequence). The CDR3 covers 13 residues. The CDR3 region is CASSPSGDDEQYF.

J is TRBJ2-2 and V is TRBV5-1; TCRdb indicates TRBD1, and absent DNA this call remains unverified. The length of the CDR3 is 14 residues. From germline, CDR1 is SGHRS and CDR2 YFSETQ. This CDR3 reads CASSNRENTGELFF.

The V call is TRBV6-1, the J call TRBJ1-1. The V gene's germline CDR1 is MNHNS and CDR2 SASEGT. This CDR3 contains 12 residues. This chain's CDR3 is CASRRLTTEAFF.

The CDR3 sequence is CSALTSGASYEQYF. This sequence joins TRBV20-1 and TRBJ2-7; TCRdb designates TRBD2, a call that cannot be tested without DNA. The CDR3 consists of 14 residues. CDR1 and CDR2 from the germline V gene are DFQATT and SNEGSKA (reference sequence).

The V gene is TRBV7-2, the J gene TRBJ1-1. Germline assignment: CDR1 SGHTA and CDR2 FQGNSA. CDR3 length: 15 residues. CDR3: CASSLVWDERTEAFF. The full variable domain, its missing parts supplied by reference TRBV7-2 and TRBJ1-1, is GAGVSQSPSNKVTEKGKDVELRCDPISGHTALYWYRQSLGQGLEFLIYFQGNSAPDKSGLPSDRFSAERTGGSVSTLTIQRTQQEDSAVYLCASSLVWDERTEAFFGQGTRLTVV.

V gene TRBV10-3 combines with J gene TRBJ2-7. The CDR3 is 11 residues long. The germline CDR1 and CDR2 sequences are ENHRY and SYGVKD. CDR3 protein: CAISASYEQYF.

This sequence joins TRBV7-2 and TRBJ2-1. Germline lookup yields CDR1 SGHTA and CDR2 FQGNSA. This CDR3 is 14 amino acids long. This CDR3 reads CASTMSRTVNEQFF. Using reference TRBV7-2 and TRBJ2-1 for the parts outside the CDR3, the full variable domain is GAGVSQSPSNKVTEKGKDVELRCDPISGHTALYWYRQSLGQGLEFLIYFQGNSAPDKSGLPSDRFSAERTGGSVSTLTIQRTQQEDSAVYLCASTMSRTVNEQFFGPGTRLTVL.

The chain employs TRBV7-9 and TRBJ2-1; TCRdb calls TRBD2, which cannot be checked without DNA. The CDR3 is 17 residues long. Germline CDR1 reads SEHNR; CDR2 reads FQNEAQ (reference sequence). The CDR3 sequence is CASSFQGLAGEDNEQFF.

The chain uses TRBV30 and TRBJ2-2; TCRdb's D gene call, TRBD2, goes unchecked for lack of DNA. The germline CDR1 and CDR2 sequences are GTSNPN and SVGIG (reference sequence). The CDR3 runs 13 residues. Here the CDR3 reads CAWSGDSSGELFF.

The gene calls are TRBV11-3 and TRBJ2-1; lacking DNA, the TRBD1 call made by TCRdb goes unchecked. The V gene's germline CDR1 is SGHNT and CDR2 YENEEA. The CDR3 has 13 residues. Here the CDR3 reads CASSSSRGNEQFF.